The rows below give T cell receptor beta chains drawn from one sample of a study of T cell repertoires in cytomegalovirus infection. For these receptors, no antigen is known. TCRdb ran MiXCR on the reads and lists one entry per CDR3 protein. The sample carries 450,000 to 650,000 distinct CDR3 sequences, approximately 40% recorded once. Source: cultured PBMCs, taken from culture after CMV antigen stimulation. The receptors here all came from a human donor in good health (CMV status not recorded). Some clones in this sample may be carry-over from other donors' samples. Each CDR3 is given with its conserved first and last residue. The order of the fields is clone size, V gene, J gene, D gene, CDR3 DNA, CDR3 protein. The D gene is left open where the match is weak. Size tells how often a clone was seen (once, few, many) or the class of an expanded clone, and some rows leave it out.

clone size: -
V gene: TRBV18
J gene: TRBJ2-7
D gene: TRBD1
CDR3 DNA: TGTGCCAGCTCACCGGGCCCGGACAGGCACCACGAGCAGTACTTC
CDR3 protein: CASSPGPDRHHEQYF

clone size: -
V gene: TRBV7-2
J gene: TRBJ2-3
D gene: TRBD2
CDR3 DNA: TGTGCCAGCAGCTTAGACCCCCCGGGACTAGCGGGAGCGGCAGATACGCAGTATTTT
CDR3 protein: CASSLDPPGLAGAADTQYF

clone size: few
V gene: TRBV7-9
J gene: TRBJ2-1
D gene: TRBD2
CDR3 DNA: TGTGCCAGCAGCTTAAGCGGGACTATCGACGGTGAGCAGTTCTTC
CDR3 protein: CASSLSGTIDGEQFF

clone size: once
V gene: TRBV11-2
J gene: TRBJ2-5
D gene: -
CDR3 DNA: TGTGCCAGCAGCTTAGATTCGGTTCTGAGGGAAGAGACCCAGTACTTC
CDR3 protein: CASSLDSVLREETQYF

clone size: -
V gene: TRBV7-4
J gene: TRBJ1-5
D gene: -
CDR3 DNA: TGTGCCAGCAGCTTATCAGGACAGCACCAGCATTTT
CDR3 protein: CASSLSGQHQHF

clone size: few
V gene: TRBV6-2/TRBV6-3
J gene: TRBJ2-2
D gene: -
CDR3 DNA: TGTGCCAGCAGTAGCCAGGGGAACACCGGGGAGCTGTTTTTT
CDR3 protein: CASSSQGNTGELFF

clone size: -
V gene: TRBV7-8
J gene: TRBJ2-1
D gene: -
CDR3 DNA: TGTGCCAGCAGCTTGGAGGGACGGACATACAATGAGCAGTTCTTC
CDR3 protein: CASSLEGRTYNEQFF

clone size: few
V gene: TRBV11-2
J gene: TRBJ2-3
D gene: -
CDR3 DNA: TGTGCCAGCAGCCCAATAACCATGTCTAGCACAGATACGCAGTATTTT
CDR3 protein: CASSPITMSSTDTQYF

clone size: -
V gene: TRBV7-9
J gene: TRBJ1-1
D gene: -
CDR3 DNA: TGTGCCAGCAGCTTACCGAGAACGGTACTAGAAGAAGCTTTCTTT
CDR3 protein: CASSLPRTVLEEAFF

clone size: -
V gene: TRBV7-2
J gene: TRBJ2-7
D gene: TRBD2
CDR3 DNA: TGTGCCAGCAGCTTCCGACTAGCGGGTTCCTACGAGCAGTACTTC
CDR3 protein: CASSFRLAGSYEQYF

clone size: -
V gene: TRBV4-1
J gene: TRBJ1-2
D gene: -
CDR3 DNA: TGCGCCAGCAGCCCGACAGAAAACTATGGCTACACCTTC
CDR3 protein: CASSPTENYGYTF